The entry below describes one T cell receptor (beta chain). Its antigen is undetermined. CDR1 is SGHRS, CDR2 YFSETQ, per germline. V was trimmed by 0 bases and J by 0 bases, leaving 15 bases between them. This CDR3 has 17 amino acids. TCRdb's copy holds only in-frame clones and misses some; the assay was immunoSEQ multiplex PCR. The sample contains hundreds of thousands of clones, around 83% of which appear only once. The data belong to a study of Ad26.COV2.S vaccination and SARS-CoV-2 variants. In the study overall: Donor joined the COV1001 Ad26.COV2.S trial arm. Findings and limits, study-wide: Quantification of TCR breadth and depth may have yielded underestimates of total T cell responses.

Treatment: roughly 19 received Ad26.COV2.S at low or high dose, single or two shots; about 5 received placebo; per-sample allocation not given. Repertoires come from day 63 after the first vaccine or placebo injection. The chain uses TRBV5-1 and TRBJ1-1; TRBD1 is a possible D gene (5 bases). Sequenced material: peripheral blood, taken in a trial of Ad26.COV2.S vaccine versus placebo. This TCR was sampled from a person between 18 and 60 years old who received the Ad26.COV2.S COVID-19 vaccine or a placebo. The CDR3 coding sequence is TGCGCCAGCAGCTTGGGTTTGGGGGGAGACATGAACACTGAAGCTTTCTTT. Its protein product is CASSLGLGGDMNTEAFF.